This TCR beta chain was identified in a study of blood T cell repertoires in COVID-19. As for the study in general: Samples representing acute and convalescent COVID-19 were sourced from the United States, Italy and Spain.

V was shortened by 4 bases and J by 5 bases, with 14 bases between the two germline ends. The germline CDR1 and CDR2 sequences are KGHDR and SFDVKD. This CDR3 is 15 amino acids long. As handled by the study authors: Estimates of nucleated cell counts were drawn from the amplification of reference gene primers. Profiling relied on immunoSEQ multiplex PCR, and the TCRdb table lists in-frame clones only, not all of them. V and J calls and clone size follow that table, whereas D and trimming were derived from the DNA. The table records almost 200,000 clones, roughly 90% of them present only once. Sequencing was done on a sample of PBMCs or T cells enriched from blood (not recorded which). The TCR was taken from a woman aged 18-29 years who had recovered from COVID-19. The chain uses TRBV24-1 and TRBJ1-5; tentatively, D is TRBD1 (5 bases). The CDR3, as DNA: TGTGCCACCAGTGAATTGGGACTCCTAGATCAGCCCCAGCATTTT. Residues: CATSELGLLDQPQHF.